These 18 T cell receptor beta chains share one sample of origin, sequenced in a study of blood T cell repertoires in COVID-19. Data came from immunoSEQ multiplex PCR; TCRdb stores just in-frame clones and leaves some out. The repertoire holds hundreds of thousands of clones, 90% seen once, with less than 0.9% in the top ten. The sample taken for sequencing was PBMCs or T cells enriched from blood (not recorded which). Receptors were obtained from a man aged 50 or older who had been exposed to COVID-19.

The CDR3, as DNA: TGTGCCAGCAGCCCACCTACTTCGAACCTGTTTTTT. Translating it yields CASSPPTSNLFF. The chain carries TRBV7-8 and TRBJ1-4; D call uncertain. The CDR3 extends over 12 amino acids. The V gene lost 5 bases and the J gene lost 14 bases, with 15 bases spanning the gap. CDR1 and CDR2 (germline): SGHVS, FQNEAQ.

The rearrangement joins TRBV5-1 to TRBJ2-2; tentative D call: TRBD1 (5 bases). Trimming took off 3 bases at V and 1 base at J, with 13 bases between the two ends. This CDR3 is built from 16 residues. The germline gives CDR1 SGHRS, CDR2 YFSETQ. The CDR3, as DNA: TGCGCCAGCAGCTGGGGCCCGGCTGGGAACACCGGGGAGCTGTTTTTT. Translated, it gives CASSWGPAGNTGELFF.

The rearrangement uses TRBV4-1 and TRBJ2-1; D perhaps matches TRBD1 (7 bases). Deletions cut 3 bases from V and 4 bases from J, with 16 bases between. Germline CDR1 reads MGHRA; CDR2 reads YSYEKL. The CDR3 has 16 amino acids. The CDR3 loop is CASSQRDSALYNEQFF. The CDR3 region has the DNA TGCGCCAGCAGCCAGCGGGACAGCGCCCTTTACAATGAGCAGTTCTTC.

V and J are TRBV9 and TRBJ2-1, with unresolved D. This CDR3 contains 15 residues. CDR1 and CDR2 from the germline V gene are SGDLS and YYNGEE. The V end was cut by 3 bases, the J end by 0 bases, with 10 bases between. The CDR3 here is CASSELPSSYNEQFF. The CDR3 nucleotides are TGTGCCAGCAGCGAATTGCCGAGCTCCTACAATGAGCAGTTCTTC.

This clone appeared once. The chain links TRBV5-1 to TRBJ2-3; the match to TRBD1 covers 7 bases. Per the germline V gene, CDR1 is SGHRS and CDR2 is YFSETQ. V shed 3 bases and J 5 bases; nucleotides not matched to a gene: 9. The CDR3 is 15 residues long. CDR3 nucleotide sequence: TGCGCCAGCAGCTGGACAGGTACCTCAGGAGATACGCAGTATTTT. Translation gives CASSWTGTSGDTQYF.

The V and J genes are TRBV24-1 and TRBJ2-3; D perhaps matches TRBD2 (5 bases). V was clipped by 4 bases and J by 4 bases, with 14 bases between them. Looked up from germline, CDR1 is KGHDR and CDR2 is SFDVKD. This CDR3 has 15 amino acids. CDR3 residues: CATSDRGNSPDTQYF. CDR3 nucleotide sequence: TGTGCCACCAGTGACCGGGGTAATAGCCCAGATACGCAGTATTTT.

The genes are TRBV10-2 and TRBJ2-5, with 10 positions matching TRBD2. Trimming at V came to 6 bases and at J to 2 bases, leaving 6 bases not matched to a gene. CDR1 and CDR2 from the germline V gene are WSHSY and SAAADI. There are 15 residues in the CDR3. DNA for the CDR3: TGCGCCAGCAGGGCTAGCGGGGGTGATCAAGAGACCCAGTACTTC. Protein sequence: CASRASGGDQETQYF.

The J gene is TRBJ1-1, the V gene TRBV7-9; D might be TRBD1 (6 bases). This CDR3 has 10 amino acids. The germline V gene encodes CDR1 SEHNR and CDR2 FQNEAQ (reference sequence). Trimming stripped 6 bases from V and 9 bases from J, with 8 bases between. In nucleotides, the CDR3 is TGTGCCAGCAGTACAGGGCAAGCTTTCTTT. Residues: CASSTGQAFF.

The rearrangement joins TRBV7-2 to TRBJ1-2; the D gene is possibly TRBD1 (6 bases). Germline assignment: CDR1 SGHTA and CDR2 FQGNSA. The CDR3 runs 14 residues. The V gene lost 5 bases and the J gene lost 4 bases, with 14 bases spanning the gap. CDR3: CASSPNRAGYGYTF. CDR3 bases: TGTGCCAGCAGCCCCAACAGGGCCGGCTATGGCTACACCTTC. Complete variable domain (other parts from reference TRBV7-2 and TRBJ1-2): GAGVSQSPSNKVTEKGKDVELRCDPISGHTALYWYRQSLGQGLEFLIYFQGNSAPDKSGLPSDRFSAERTGGSVSTLTIQRTQQEDSAVYLCASSPNRAGYGYTFGSGTRLTVV.

The chain links TRBV12-3 or TRBV12-4 to TRBJ1-6, with unresolved D. V shed 5 bases and J shed 8 bases, with 10 bases lying between them. CDR3 length: 13 residues. The CDR3 nucleotides are TGTGCCAGCAGTCTTGCACATGATTCACCCCTCCACTTT. Its protein is CASSLAHDSPLHF.

This chain joins TRBV7-9 and TRBJ1-6; D not resolved. The CDR3 runs 17 residues. V was clipped by 6 bases and J by 0 bases, with 15 bases between them. The germline V gene encodes CDR1 SEHNR and CDR2 FQNEAQ (reference sequence). CDR3 in amino acids: CASSRSYRNSYNSPLHF. DNA for the CDR3: TGTGCCAGCAGTCGGTCCTACAGAAACTCCTATAATTCACCCCTCCACTTT.

This clone was seen just once. This chain links TRBV7-3 with TRBJ1-1; possible D gene TRBD1, 5 bases. V was pared by 8 bases and J by 0 bases, with 19 bases between. The CDR3 consists of 16 residues. The germline CDR1 and CDR2 sequences are SGHTA and FQGTGA. CDR3 residues: CASQLSQGGVNTEAFF. The CDR3 DNA reads as TGTGCCAGCCAACTCAGTCAGGGAGGTGTGAACACTGAAGCTTTCTTT.

This clone was recorded only once. V usage is TRBV5-4 and J usage is TRBJ2-1, with TRBD2 matching over 12 bases. V lost 0 bases to trimming and J lost 8 bases; unmatched junction nucleotides: 0. Germline-derived CDR1 and CDR2 are SGHNT and YYREEE (reference sequence). The CDR3 sequence is 14 residues long. The CDR3 nucleotides are TGTGCCAGCAGCTTGGGACTAGCGGGAGATGAGCAGTTCTTC. Its translation: CASSLGLAGDEQFF.

This chain connects TRBV3-1 (or the pseudogene TRBV3-2) to TRBJ1-2; D is unresolved. This CDR3 is 14 amino acids long. Germline values: CDR1 LGHDT, CDR2 YNNKEL (reference sequence). With 4 bases removed from V and 1 base from J, the gap between germline ends came to 10 bases. The CDR3 DNA is TGTGCCAGCAGCCCCGGGTTGAATAACTATGGCTACACCTTC. This translates into CASSPGLNNYGYTF.

The V call is TRBV3-1 (or the pseudogene TRBV3-2), the J call TRBJ1-3; D unresolved. The V gene's germline CDR1 is LGHDT and CDR2 YNNKEL (reference sequence). Trimming took 1 base from V and 4 from J, leaving 14 bases between them. This CDR3 has 16 residues. The CDR3: CASSQVLVLRGNTIYF. CDR3 sequence (DNA): TGTGCCAGCAGCCAAGTCTTGGTGTTGAGGGGAAACACCATATATTTT.

DNA for the CDR3: TGCGCCAGCAGCTTGGAGGTTCGGGGGGCCCAGGCTTTCTTT. It is translated as CASSLEVRGAQAFF. J is TRBJ1-1 and V is TRBV5-1; D is perhaps TRBD1 (6 bases). The V end was cut by 0 bases, the J end by 11 bases, with 17 bases between. CDR1 is SGHRS, CDR2 YFSETQ, per germline. CDR3 size: 14 residues.

CDR3 protein: CASSLTGSTGNTIYF. The CDR3 nucleotides read TGTGCCAGCAGTTTAACAGGATCCACTGGAAACACCATATATTTT. This sequence joins TRBV28 and TRBJ1-3, with a weak D call TRBD1 (5 bases). CDR1 MDHEN and CDR2 SYDVKM come from the germline V gene. V was trimmed by 2 bases and J by 2 bases, leaving 10 bases between them. The length of the CDR3 is 15 residues. Full variable domain (remainder filled in from reference TRBV28 and TRBJ1-3): DVKVTQSSRYLVKRTGEKVFLECVQDMDHENMFWYRQDPGLGLRLIYFSYDVKMKEKGDIPEGYSVSREKKERFSLILESASTNQTSMYLCASSLTGSTGNTIYFGEGSWLTVV.

The chain joins TRBV6-1 to TRBJ2-6; no reliable D call. The CDR3 consists of 15 residues. Per germline, CDR1 MNHNS and CDR2 SASEGT. The V gene lost 3 bases and the J gene lost 0 bases, with 6 bases spanning the gap. DNA of the CDR3: TGTGCCAGCAGTGAGCGGTACTCTGGGGCCAACGTCCTGACTTTC. Its translation: CASSERYSGANVLTF.